This T cell receptor beta chain is drawn from a study of blood T cells in healthy people across ages. Total RNA, at least 6 micrograms per sample, was extracted from PBMCs. Note on this clonotype: What it binds is not known.

For the second PCR, which ran for about 6 to 11 cycles, a sample-barcoded 5' primer and a J-beta primer mix were used. Paired-end reads containing CDR3 totaled no fewer than 3 million for each sample. Each CDR3 protein is one row after TCRdb ran MiXCR on the 5' RACE reads. This sample has over a million distinct CDR3 sequences, with approximately 60% found just once. Study outcomes and limitations: Because sorting was not performed, PBMCs prevented conclusive naive versus antigen-experienced comparison.

CDR3 length: 13 amino acids. Trimming cost V 2 bases and J 2 bases, with 6 bases left between them. Germline values: CDR1 MGHDK, CDR2 SYGVNS. The chain recombines TRBV25-1 with TRBJ1-2, with D maybe TRBD1 (5 bases). The sequencing sample was made of blood. The receptor was isolated from a man aged 18 to 35 in good health. CDR3 residues: CASSEGGNYGYTF. The DNA of the CDR3 is TGTGCCAGCAGTGAAGGGGGAAACTATGGCTACACCTTC.